These 25 T cell receptor beta chains came from one sample sequenced in a study of cytotoxic CD8 clonotypes in ibrutinib-treated CLL. Repertoires were generated with immunoSEQ multiplex PCR, while TCRdb's copy carries only in-frame clones and drops some. The sample includes around 140,000 clones, 80% to 90% seen only once; the top ten take around 2%. This material consisted of PBMCs, taken after 24 months of ibrutinib treatment. All receptors come from a human donor with chronic lymphocytic leukemia.

This clone was detected only once. The V call is TRBV7-8, the J call TRBJ1-3, with D possibly being TRBD1 (5 bases). Germline assignment: CDR1 SGHVS and CDR2 FQNEAQ. Trimming cost V 5 bases and J 2 bases, with 16 bases left between them. This CDR3 is built from 16 residues. The chain's CDR3 is CASSLGRFLAGNTIYF. DNA of the CDR3: TGTGCCAGCAGCCTGGGACGATTCCTAGCTGGAAACACCATATATTTT.

This clone occurred once. This chain joins TRBV4-1 and TRBJ1-6, with unresolved D. Germline CDR1 reads MGHRA; CDR2 reads YSYEKL. The CDR3 spans 15 residues. The ends were cut back, 0 bases at V and 7 bases at J, with 10 bases in the middle. The CDR3 DNA reads as TGCGCCAGCAGCCAAGATAGGGCCCCAAATTCACCCCTCCACTTT. As protein: CASSQDRAPNSPLHF.

This clone was recorded once. This chain joins TRBV28 and TRBJ1-2; possible D gene TRBD1, 5 bases. This CDR3 is built from 13 residues. Germline assignment: CDR1 MDHEN and CDR2 SYDVKM. V was cut by 4 bases and J by 7 bases, with 13 bases left in between. The CDR3: CASSWGGTVGYTF. The CDR3 DNA is TGTGCCAGCAGTTGGGGGGGTACTGTTGGCTACACCTTC.

This chain connects TRBV7-2 to TRBJ1-5; D uncertain. Trimming took off 3 bases at V and 1 base at J, with 16 bases between the two ends. CDR1 is SGHTA, CDR2 FQGNSA, per germline. The CDR3 is made up of 17 amino acids. CDR3 coding DNA: TGTGCCAGCAGCTTGGGAGGAGGGATGGGGAGCAATCAGCCCCAGCATTTT. It translates to CASSLGGGMGSNQPQHF. The full variable domain, with the rest looked up from reference TRBV7-2 and TRBJ1-5, is GAGVSQSPSNKVTEKGKDVELRCDPISGHTALYWYRQSLGQGLEFLIYFQGNSAPDKSGLPSDRFSAERTGGSVSTLTIQRTQQEDSAVYLCASSLGGGMGSNQPQHFGDGTRLSIL.

The table lists this clone with a count of one. This chain joins TRBV7-3 and TRBJ1-1, with D maybe TRBD1 (5 bases). CDR1 SGHTA and CDR2 FQGTGA come from the germline V gene. This CDR3 is built from 16 residues. With 5 bases removed from V and 4 bases from J, the gap between germline ends came to 20 bases. CDR3 nucleotide sequence: TGTGCCAGCAGCCCCCGACGGGGGGGGTCGAGCACTGAAGCTTTCTTT. Its translation is CASSPRRGGSSTEAFF. The full variable domain, in which reference TRBV7-3 and TRBJ1-1 provide the parts outside the CDR3, is GAGVSQTPSNKVTEKGKYVELRCDPISGHTALYWYRQSLGQGPEFLIYFQGTGAADDSGLPNDRFFAVRPEGSVSTLKIQRTERGDSAVYLCASSPRRGGSSTEAFFGQGTRLTVV.

In this sample, this clone turned up a few times. This chain connects TRBV4-1 to TRBJ1-2; D may be TRBD1 (5 bases). Per the germline V gene, CDR1 is MGHRA and CDR2 is YSYEKL. This CDR3 region has 15 residues. V lost 2 bases, J lost 10 bases, and 20 bases lay in between. CDR3 coding DNA: TGCGCCAGCAGCCAAATGGACCGCCTACAGGTGTACTACACCTTC. This encodes CASSQMDRLQVYYTF.

The chain recombines TRBV7-6 with TRBJ1-4, with 7 bases matching TRBD1. The germline gives CDR1 SGHVS, CDR2 FNYEAQ. The CDR3 is 17 residues long. After removal of 3 bases from V and 0 bases from J, the junction contained 7 bases not matched to a gene. CDR3 nucleotides: TGTGCCAGCAGCTTGGACACCGGGACAGCAACTAATGAAAAACTGTTTTTT. Protein sequence: CASSLDTGTATNEKLFF. The full variable domain, completed using reference TRBV7-6 and TRBJ1-4, is GAGVSQSPRYKVTKRGQDVALRCDPISGHVSLYWYRQALGQGPEFLTYFNYEAQQDKSGLPNDRFSAERPEGSISTLTIQRTEQRDSAMYRCASSLDTGTATNEKLFFGSGTQLSVL.

The gene calls are TRBV6-5 and TRBJ2-7; 10 bases fit TRBD1. V gave up 4 bases and J gave up 0 bases; unmatched junction bases: 3. The CDR3 length is 15 residues. The germline gives CDR1 MNHEY, CDR2 SVGAGI. DNA for the CDR3: TGTGCCAGCAGTTTAGGGACAGGGGCCTCCTACGAGCAGTACTTC. This translates into CASSLGTGASYEQYF.

The V gene is TRBV9, the J gene TRBJ1-5; D possibly corresponds to TRBD1 (5 bases). Trimming took 3 bases from V and 5 from J, leaving 15 bases between them. Germline V gene sequence: CDR1 SGDLS, CDR2 YYNGEE. This CDR3 has 15 residues. The CDR3 DNA reads as TGTGCCAGCAGCGCCTCCGGGGCCCCTCATCAGCCCCAGCATTTT. It translates to CASSASGAPHQPQHF.

The rearrangement joins TRBV2 to TRBJ2-5; 10 bases are shared with TRBD2. The V and J ends lost 7 bases and 5 bases, in that order; junction bases with no gene match: 7. Germline V gives CDR1 SNHLY, CDR2 FYNNEI. The CDR3 covers 14 residues. The CDR3 reads CASKYSTSGETQYF. CDR3 nucleotide sequence: TGTGCCAGCAAGTACTCGACTAGCGGGGAGACCCAGTACTTC.

This rearrangement joins TRBV29-1 to TRBJ2-5; 8 nucleotides align to TRBD1. Germline-derived CDR1 and CDR2 are SQVTM and ANQGSEA. The V and J ends lost 6 bases and 7 bases, in that order; junction bases with no gene match: 10. The CDR3 consists of 13 residues. CDR3 nucleotides: TGCAGCGTCGATCGGACAGGGAAGGGGACCCAGTACTTC. Its translation is CSVDRTGKGTQYF.

The genes are TRBV5-1 and TRBJ2-3; D uncertain. The V gene's germline CDR1 is SGHRS and CDR2 YFSETQ. V was cut by 1 base and J by 0 bases, with 12 bases left in between. The CDR3 contains 16 residues. CDR3 coding DNA: TGCGCCAGCAGCTTGCTTACCCACCCTAGCACAGATACGCAGTATTTT. Residues: CASSLLTHPSTDTQYF.

This chain joins TRBV5-1 and TRBJ1-1; TRBD1 agrees at 9 bases. The trim removed 3 bases at V and 6 bases at J, leaving 6 bases unmatched. The germline gives CDR1 SGHRS, CDR2 YFSETQ. The CDR3 covers 14 residues. The CDR3 bases are TGCGCCAGCAGCTCGGGACAGGGTAAGGCTGAAGCTTTCTTT. Translating gives CASSSGQGKAEAFF.

The chain joins TRBV28 to TRBJ1-2, with D perhaps matching TRBD1 (5 bases). Germline assignment: CDR1 MDHEN and CDR2 SYDVKM. Trimming removed 7 bases at V and 5 bases at J, with 17 bases between. This CDR3 spans 14 amino acids. The CDR3 bases are TGTGCCAGCACCTCCGGCAGGGCTGGATATGGCTACACCTTC. Translated, it gives CASTSGRAGYGYTF.

The rearrangement links TRBV5-8 to TRBJ2-2, with TRBD1 identical over 9 bases. This CDR3 region has 14 residues. The germline V gene encodes CDR1 SGHTS and CDR2 YDEGEE. V gave up 3 bases and J gave up 5 bases; unmatched junction bases: 2. DNA of the CDR3: TGTGCCAGCAGCTGGGGGACAGGGACCGGGGAGCTGTTTTTT. Protein product: CASSWGTGTGELFF.

This clone was seen only a few times. The CDR3 coding sequence is TGTGCCAGCAGCCCTGACAGGGTCCAAGAGACCCAGTACTTC. This encodes CASSPDRVQETQYF. The chain links TRBV7-6 to TRBJ2-5, with 7 bases aligning to TRBD1. The CDR3 runs 14 residues. V shed 5 bases, J shed 1 base, and the junction held 4 bases outside the gene matches. CDR1 is SGHVS and CDR2 is FNYEAQ in the germline V gene. Together with reference TRBV7-6 and TRBJ2-5, the CDR3 gives the full variable domain: GAGVSQSPRYKVTKRGQDVALRCDPISGHVSLYWYRQALGQGPEFLTYFNYEAQQDKSGLPNDRFSAERPEGSISTLTIQRTEQRDSAMYRCASSPDRVQETQYFGPGTRLLVL.

The gene calls are TRBV5-1 and TRBJ2-2; D is unresolved. Germline V gene sequence: CDR1 SGHRS, CDR2 YFSETQ. The CDR3 has 12 residues. The V end lost 5 bases, the J end lost 3 bases, and 5 bases lay between the germline ends. The CDR3 protein is CASRRDTGELFF. The CDR3 DNA follows: TGCGCCAGCAGACGGGACACCGGGGAGCTGTTTTTT.

The genes are TRBV13 and TRBJ2-5; D is unresolved. The CDR3 runs to 12 residues. V was pared by 6 bases and J by 9 bases, with 14 bases between. Germline CDR1 and CDR2: PRHDT and FYEKMQ (reference sequence). The CDR3 nucleotides are TGTGCCAGCAGATTCCCGCTAGGTCCCCAGTACTTC. Translated, it gives CASRFPLGPQYF.

J is TRBJ2-3 and V is TRBV27; no firm D call. The ends were cut back, 2 bases at V and 5 bases at J, with 5 bases in the middle. This CDR3 has 12 residues. Germline V gives CDR1 MNHEY, CDR2 SMNVEV (reference sequence). In nucleotides, the CDR3 is TGTGCCAGCAGTTTAACGGGAGATACGCAGTATTTT. Translating gives CASSLTGDTQYF.

This rearrangement joins TRBV6-1 to TRBJ2-7; D might be TRBD1 or TRBD2, each matching 5 bases. V dropped 1 base and J dropped 0 bases, with 10 bases sitting between them. The CDR3 runs 15 residues. From germline, CDR1 is MNHNS and CDR2 SASEGT. The CDR3 coding sequence is TGTGCCAGCAGTGAAGGGGACCACAGCTCCTACGAGCAGTACTTC. This translates into CASSEGDHSSYEQYF.

This clone was seen just once. This chain joins TRBV4-3 and TRBJ2-1; maybe TRBD1 (6 bases). Germline-derived CDR1 and CDR2 are LGHNA and YSLEER. The CDR3 runs to 13 residues. V lost 0 bases and J 15 bases, leaving 15 bases between the germline ends. CDR3 nucleotides: TGCGCCAGCAGCCAAGAACCCCAGGGGAAGGGGTTCTTC. This sequence encodes CASSQEPQGKGFF.

DNA of the CDR3: TGTGCCAGCAGTTTCACCGGAAGCACCGGGGAGCTGTTTTTT. Protein sequence: CASSFTGSTGELFF. The rearrangement links TRBV28 to TRBJ2-2; D not certain. The CDR3 covers 14 residues. In germline, CDR1 is MDHEN, CDR2 SYDVKM. Trimming pared 3 bases from V and 4 bases from J, leaving 9 bases between.

The V and J genes are TRBV28 and TRBJ2-7; D is ambiguous. The ends were cut back, 6 bases at V and 6 bases at J, with 15 bases in the middle. Per the germline V gene, CDR1 is MDHEN and CDR2 is SYDVKM. The CDR3 runs to 13 residues. CDR3 coding DNA: TGTGCCAGCAGAGCTGACCCTACGCCCGAGCAGTACTTC. It codes for CASRADPTPEQYF.

The chain uses TRBV7-9 and TRBJ2-7, with D possibly being TRBD1 (5 bases). With 0 bases removed from V and 5 bases from J, the gap between germline ends came to 11 bases. CDR3 length equals 14 residues. Germline CDR1 SEHNR, CDR2 FQNEAQ (reference sequence). DNA for the CDR3: TGTGCCAGCAGCTTAGCGATGGCCAGGGACGAGCAGTACTTC. Translated: CASSLAMARDEQYF.

J is TRBJ2-3 and V is TRBV11-3, with TRBD2 identical over 7 bases. CDR1 and CDR2 from the germline V gene are SGHNT and YENEEA. The CDR3 is made up of 15 amino acids. After removal of 1 base from V and 2 bases from J, the junction contained 3 bases not matched to a gene. CDR3 sequence: CASSLGSGATDTQYF. CDR3 DNA: TGTGCCAGCAGCTTAGGGAGCGGGGCCACAGATACGCAGTATTTT. The complete variable domain, with remaining parts taken from reference TRBV11-3 and TRBJ2-3, reads EAGVVQSPRYKIIEKKQPVAFWCNPISGHNTLYWYLQNLGQGPELLIRYENEEAVDDSQLPKDRFSAERLKGVDSTLKIQPAELGDSAVYLCASSLGSGATDTQYFGPGTRLTVL.